This paragraph reports one T cell receptor (beta chain). Its target is not known. An end of the junction differs from the germline gene, which may be a read error. 13 Jbeta primers and 60 Vbeta primers were used for the PCR. Measured with immunoSEQ multiplex PCR; TCRdb has only the in-frame clones, and not every one. The sample lists 180,000 or so clones; under 90% were seen once. This sample was taken from a study of cytomegalovirus exposure and HLA in healthy donors. The study, taken as a whole, reports: According to reports, the classifier identified cytomegalovirus status with high specificity and sensitivity. In a later analysis, parvovirus B19, influenza, CMV and Epstein-Barr virus appeared linked to several top co-occurrence clusters.

The sample taken for sequencing was PBMCs. The receptor comes from a boy aged 2 to 9 in good health and CMV-seronegative.

CDR3: CASSPTGDEQHF. As DNA, the CDR3 is TGTGCCAGCTCACCCACAGGGGACGAGCAGCACTTC. The V gene is TRBV18, the J gene TRBJ2-7; TRBD1 agrees at 7 bases. The CDR3 loop spans 12 amino acids. Germline CDR1 is KGHSH and CDR2 is LQKENI.